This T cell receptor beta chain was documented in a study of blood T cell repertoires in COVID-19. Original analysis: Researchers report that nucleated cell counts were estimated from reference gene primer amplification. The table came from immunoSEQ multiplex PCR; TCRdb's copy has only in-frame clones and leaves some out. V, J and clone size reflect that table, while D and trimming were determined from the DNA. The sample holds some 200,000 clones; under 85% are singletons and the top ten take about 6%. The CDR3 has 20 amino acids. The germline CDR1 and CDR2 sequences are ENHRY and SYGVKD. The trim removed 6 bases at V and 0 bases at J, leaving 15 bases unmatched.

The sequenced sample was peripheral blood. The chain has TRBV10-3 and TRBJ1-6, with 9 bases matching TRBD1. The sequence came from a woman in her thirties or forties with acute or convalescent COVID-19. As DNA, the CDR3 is TGTGCCATCAGCGACCCTACCGGGACAGGGCACGGCTCCTATAATTCACCCCTCCACTTT. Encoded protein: CAISDPTGTGHGSYNSPLHF.